This entry lists 30 T cell receptor beta chains sequenced from one sample in a study of OX40 agonist ivuxolimab in advanced cancers. Here immunoSEQ multiplex PCR was the method, and the copy in TCRdb shows in-frame clones only, minus some. The table has about 64,000 clones, nearly 90% seen once; the top ten hold 1.3%. This sample comprised CD4+ or CD8+ T cells sorted from blood, obtained in a trial of the OX40 agonist ivuxolimab. The receptors derive from an adult with an advanced solid tumor such as melanoma, head and neck, liver or kidney cancer.

The chain links TRBV6-5 to TRBJ2-7, with 8 positions matching TRBD1. CDR1 and CDR2 (germline): MNHEY, SVGAGI. The CDR3 runs 14 residues. Losses at the gene ends were 7 bases for V and 5 bases for J; bases not matched to a gene: 10. The CDR3 protein is CASTPSGGRHEQYF. In DNA, the CDR3 is TGTGCCAGCACCCCCTCAGGGGGCCGTCACGAGCAGTACTTC.

The CDR3 spells CASRMGLAGRSSYEQYF. In DNA form, the CDR3 reads TGTGCCAGCAGGATGGGACTAGCGGGGAGGAGCTCCTACGAGCAGTACTTC. The chain recombines TRBV2 with TRBJ2-7, with TRBD2 matching 13 bases. Unmatched junction bases numbered 8, after V lost 6 bases and J lost 0 bases. The CDR3 runs 17 residues. The germline CDR1 and CDR2 sequences are SNHLY and FYNNEI. Full variable domain (outside the CDR3, taken from reference TRBV2 and TRBJ2-7): EPEVTQTPSHQVTQMGQEVILRCVPISNHLYFYWYRQILGQKVEFLVSFYNNEISEKSEIFDDQFSVERPDGSNFTLKIRSTKLEDSAMYFCASRMGLAGRSSYEQYFGPGTRLTVT.

The CDR3 bases are TGTGCCAGCAGCCCAGCGGGGAACTCCTACGAGCAGTACTTC. Protein: CASSPAGNSYEQYF. The chain carries TRBV7-2 and TRBJ2-7; 7 nucleotides agree with TRBD2. V was clipped by 5 bases and J by 0 bases; unmatched bases: 4. The CDR3 extends over 14 amino acids. Germline CDR1 SGHTA, CDR2 FQGNSA.

J is TRBJ1-2 and V is TRBV19; D gene ambiguous. Trimming took 5 bases from V and 2 from J, leaving 12 bases between them. This CDR3 is 14 amino acids long. Germline loops: CDR1 LNHDA, CDR2 SQIVND (reference sequence). The CDR3 reads CASSADLFNYGYTF. The DNA of the CDR3 is TGTGCCAGTAGTGCGGACCTTTTCAACTATGGCTACACCTTC.

The chain recombines TRBV18 with TRBJ2-3, with 9 bases that match TRBD1. Germline CDR1 KGHSH, CDR2 LQKENI. Unmatched junction bases numbered 4, after V lost 3 bases and J lost 3 bases. The CDR3 runs 15 residues. The DNA of the CDR3 is TGTGCCAGCTCACCCGACAGGGGGGCGACAGATACGCAGTATTTT. This translates into CASSPDRGATDTQYF.

This clone was found once. The chain links TRBV11-2 to TRBJ1-2; 12 bases map to TRBD1. CDR3 length equals 19 residues. Trimming cost V 3 bases and J 1 base; bases outside gene matches: 12. Germline V lookup: CDR1 SGHAT, CDR2 FQNNGV. CDR3 residues: CASSLGPSGTGGDNYGYTF. CDR3 in DNA: TGTGCCAGCAGCTTGGGTCCCTCCGGGACAGGGGGCGATAACTATGGCTACACCTTC.

The chain employs TRBV6-4 and TRBJ2-1, with 11 bases lining up with TRBD2. V was clipped by 5 bases and J by 8 bases; unmatched bases: 5. There are 14 residues in the CDR3. Germline CDR1 reads MRHNA; CDR2 reads SNTAGT. CDR3 coding DNA: TGTGCCAGCAGTTTAGCGGGAGGGCCCCATGAGCAGTTCTTC. Encoded protein: CASSLAGGPHEQFF.

The chain employs TRBV18 and TRBJ1-1, with a tentative D call TRBD1 (5 bases). Germline loops: CDR1 KGHSH, CDR2 LQKENI. CDR3 length equals 13 residues. Trimming removed 2 bases from V and 1 base from J, with 5 bases in between. The CDR3 DNA is TGTGCCAGCTCACCAGGGGGGAACACTGAAGCTTTCTTT. Its protein product is CASSPGGNTEAFF. Together with reference TRBV18 and TRBJ1-1, the CDR3 gives the full variable domain: NAGVMQNPRHLVRRRGQEARLRCSPMKGHSHVYWYRQLPEEGLKFMVYLQKENIIDESGMPKERFSAEFPKEGPSILRIQQVVRGDSAAYFCASSPGGNTEAFFGQGTRLTVV.

The chain carries TRBV2 and TRBJ1-2, with 7 bases that match TRBD1. Germline CDR1 and CDR2: SNHLY and FYNNEI. The CDR3 runs 17 residues. Trimming removed 2 bases from V and 7 bases from J; junction bases left unmatched: 16. The CDR3 here is CASSESRQGSPRTGYTF. The CDR3 region has the DNA TGTGCCAGCAGTGAATCCCGACAGGGATCCCCGCGGACTGGCTACACCTTC.

This clone was seen only a few times. This chain links TRBV2 with TRBJ1-2; 7 bases align to TRBD1. V shed 3 bases and J 2 bases; nucleotides not matched to a gene: 3. The V gene's germline CDR1 is SNHLY and CDR2 FYNNEI. CDR3 length: 14 amino acids. CDR3 loop: CASSELTGNYGYTF. In DNA, the CDR3 is TGTGCCAGCAGTGAGCTGACAGGGAACTATGGCTACACCTTC.

V and J are TRBV7-2 and TRBJ2-7, with a tentative D call TRBD2 (6 bases). Trimming left V 3 bases short and J 3 bases short, with 9 bases between. CDR3 size: 13 residues. Germline V gives CDR1 SGHTA, CDR2 FQGNSA. For the CDR3, the DNA is TGTGCCAGCAGCTTCGGGAGAGACTACGAGCAGTACTTC. Translated: CASSFGRDYEQYF.

The rearrangement joins TRBV30 to TRBJ2-7; D is ambiguous. V dropped 4 bases and J dropped 0 bases, with 7 bases sitting between them. The germline V gene has CDR1 GTSNPN and CDR2 SVGIG (reference sequence). The CDR3 is 12 residues long. CDR3 in amino acids: CAWKGTSYEQYF. DNA for the CDR3: TGTGCCTGGAAGGGTACCTCCTACGAGCAGTACTTC.

The chain is built from TRBV6-1 and TRBJ2-3, with TRBD2 matching over 14 bases. Germline V gene data show CDR1 as MNHNS and CDR2 as SASEGT. V was pared by 2 bases and J by 1 base, with 5 bases of the junction left unmatched. CDR3 length equals 18 residues. The CDR3 region has the DNA TGTGCCAGCAGTGAATGGACTAGCGGGAGGATTGGCACAGATACGCAGTATTTT. Encoded protein: CASSEWTSGRIGTDTQYF.

This chain joins TRBV7-9 and TRBJ1-2; D is ambiguous. Trimming removed 0 bases at V and 4 bases at J, with 12 bases between. There are 15 residues in the CDR3. CDR1 is SEHNR and CDR2 is FQNEAQ in the germline V gene (reference sequence). CDR3 amino acids: CASSLALGSSYGYTF. The CDR3 DNA is TGTGCCAGCAGCTTAGCGCTAGGGAGCAGCTATGGCTACACCTTC.

J is TRBJ2-1 and V is TRBV11-3; weak D call: TRBD2 (6 bases). Per the germline V gene, CDR1 is SGHNT and CDR2 is YENEEA. V lost 5 bases, J lost 7 bases, and 15 bases lay in between. CDR3 length: 14 amino acids. CDR3: CASSPGLPPNEQFF. The CDR3 DNA reads as TGTGCCAGCAGCCCGGGACTTCCACCTAATGAGCAGTTCTTC.

In regard to this clone: Relative to the germline gene, one junction end is altered; a read error may explain this. The genes are TRBV5-4 and TRBJ1-2; D is perhaps TRBD1 (6 bases). The CDR3 contains 14 residues. The V gene's germline CDR1 is SGHNT and CDR2 YYREEE (reference sequence). CDR3 DNA: TGTGCCAGCAGCTTGAGGGGGGTGCGCGATGGCTACGCCTTC. Residues: CASSLRGVRDGYAF. Variable domain in full (rest from reference TRBV5-4 and TRBJ1-2): ETGVTQSPTHLIKTRGQQVTLRCSSQSGHNTVSWYQQALGQGPQFIFQYYREEENGRGNFPPRFSGLQFPNYSSELNVNALELDDSALYLCASSLRGVRDGYAFGSGTRLTVV.

This chain connects TRBV19 to TRBJ2-6; 8 nucleotides line up with TRBD1. Germline V gives CDR1 LNHDA, CDR2 SQIVND (reference sequence). Trimming cost V 6 bases and J 2 bases; bases outside gene matches: 9. The CDR3 is made up of 17 amino acids. The CDR3 reads CASRLNLQGAGANVLTF. The CDR3 region has the DNA TGTGCCAGTAGGCTTAACCTACAGGGGGCTGGGGCCAACGTCCTGACTTTC.

The chain is built from TRBV4-1 and TRBJ2-3; D could derive from TRBD1 or TRBD2 (6 bases each). The CDR3 has 16 amino acids. Trimming took 3 bases from V and 1 from J, leaving 14 bases between them. Germline lookup yields CDR1 MGHRA and CDR2 YSYEKL. CDR3 nucleotide sequence: TGCGCCAGCAGCCACCTAGGGGGGTCGGGCACAGATACGCAGTATTTT. Its protein is CASSHLGGSGTDTQYF.

The V call is TRBV19, the J call TRBJ1-2; 8 bases fit TRBD1. With 0 bases clipped from V and 8 bases from J, the junction kept 8 bases outside the gene matches. CDR3 length: 15 amino acids. Germline V gene lookup returns CDR1 LNHDA and CDR2 SQIVND (reference sequence). CDR3 DNA sequence: TGTGCCAGTAGTATAGATCGGACAGGGAGGAACGGCTACACCTTC. Translation gives CASSIDRTGRNGYTF.

V and J are TRBV9 and TRBJ2-3; a weak D match, TRBD2 (6 bases). The CDR3 has 16 amino acids. Germline CDR1 and CDR2: SGDLS and YYNGEE. V lost 3 bases to trimming and J lost 2 bases, with 16 bases between them. Here the CDR3 DNA reads TGTGCCAGCAGCGCAGGGACTCGGGGCTTCACAGATACGCAGTATTTT. This encodes CASSAGTRGFTDTQYF.

The gene calls are TRBV2 and TRBJ2-7; tentatively, D is TRBD2 (6 bases). This CDR3 spans 14 amino acids. Germline CDR1 SNHLY, CDR2 FYNNEI. The ends were cut back, 7 bases at V and 0 bases at J, with 13 bases in the middle. The CDR3 region is CASIEGGDSYEQYF. CDR3 sequence (DNA): TGTGCCAGCATCGAAGGAGGGGACTCCTACGAGCAGTACTTC.

This chain's CDR3 is CASSFSGGEQFF. CDR3 bases: TGTGCCAGCAGCTTTAGCGGGGGGGAACAGTTCTTC. The chain combines TRBV7-2 with TRBJ2-1; 11 bases are shared with TRBD2. Germline assignment: CDR1 SGHTA and CDR2 FQGNSA. The ends lost 3 bases at V and 13 bases at J; junction bases unmatched: 2. CDR3 length equals 12 residues.

CDR3 in DNA: TGCGCCAGCAGCTTGGATACGGGACAGGCCTACGAGCAGTACTTC. This codes for CASSLDTGQAYEQYF. The genes are TRBV5-1 and TRBJ2-5; 8 bases are shared with TRBD1. The DNA end lines up better with TRBJ2-7; the J call may be wrong. The CDR3 loop spans 15 amino acids. Germline V gene data show CDR1 as SGHRS and CDR2 as YFSETQ.

This sequence joins TRBV30 and TRBJ2-4, with D uncertain. Trimming stripped 1 base from V and 8 bases from J, with 9 bases between. The CDR3 consists of 12 residues. Germline V gives CDR1 GTSNPN, CDR2 SVGIG (reference sequence). CDR3 in amino acids: CAWSGKRDIQYF. CDR3 nucleotides: TGTGCCTGGAGTGGGAAAAGGGACATTCAGTACTTC.

This chain connects TRBV6-6 to TRBJ1-2; TRBD1 aligns across 10 bases. The junction had 11 bases not matched to a gene; V was cut back by 6 bases and J by 7 bases. The CDR3 spans 15 residues. Per germline, CDR1 MNHNY and CDR2 SVGAGI (reference sequence). The chain's CDR3 is CASSRFGTGASGYTF. The CDR3 coding sequence is TGTGCCAGCAGCCGATTCGGGACAGGGGCTAGTGGCTACACCTTC.

The V call is TRBV6-5, the J call TRBJ1-5, with D possibly TRBD1 on 5 matching bases. The CDR3 sequence is 14 residues long. V dropped 6 bases and J dropped 6 bases, with 15 bases sitting between them. Germline CDR1 reads MNHEY; CDR2 reads SVGAGI. CDR3 residues: CASRAGALLQPQHF. CDR3 in DNA: TGTGCCAGCAGGGCCGGGGCTCTGCTTCAGCCCCAGCATTTT.

The rearrangement uses TRBV6-5 and TRBJ1-1; 8 nucleotides line up with TRBD1. Germline CDR1 and CDR2: MNHEY and SVGAGI. CDR3 length equals 15 residues. Losses at the gene ends were 5 bases for V and 1 base for J; bases not matched to a gene: 6. The CDR3 loop is CASSKGQVWNTEAFF. CDR3 in DNA: TGTGCCAGCAGTAAGGGACAGGTCTGGAACACTGAAGCTTTCTTT.

This clone was detected only once. This chain joins TRBV28 and TRBJ2-7, with TRBD1 matching 12 bases. V gave up 5 bases and J gave up 5 bases; unmatched junction bases: 7. Germline values: CDR1 MDHEN, CDR2 SYDVKM. The CDR3 runs 15 residues. This chain's CDR3 is CASSPRDRGLNEQYF. For the CDR3, the DNA is TGTGCCAGCAGTCCCAGGGACAGGGGGCTTAACGAGCAGTACTTC. Based on the CDR3 plus reference TRBV28 and TRBJ2-7, the full variable domain is DVKVTQSSRYLVKRTGEKVFLECVQDMDHENMFWYRQDPGLGLRLIYFSYDVKMKEKGDIPEGYSVSREKKERFSLILESASTNQTSMYLCASSPRDRGLNEQYFGPGTRLTVT.

The genes are TRBV5-6 and TRBJ1-5; D is unclear. V gave up 4 bases and J gave up 2 bases, with 13 bases separating them. The germline V gene has CDR1 SGHDT and CDR2 YYEEEE. CDR3 length: 15 amino acids. This CDR3 reads CASSRVGIGNQPQHF. CDR3 sequence (DNA): TGTGCCAGCAGCCGGGTTGGGATAGGCAATCAGCCCCAGCATTTT. The complete variable domain, with remaining parts taken from reference TRBV5-6 and TRBJ1-5, reads DAGVTQSPTHLIKTRGQQVTLRCSPKSGHDTVSWYQQALGQGPQFIFQYYEEEERQRGNFPDRFSGHQFPNYSSELNVNALLLGDSALYLCASSRVGIGNQPQHFGDGTRLSIL.

The rearrangement links TRBV7-8 to TRBJ2-7, with a weak D call TRBD1 (6 bases). Trimming shortened V by 6 bases and J by 2 bases, and 14 bases separated the two germline ends. Germline V gene lookup returns CDR1 SGHVS and CDR2 FQNEAQ. The CDR3 length is 14 residues. The CDR3 region has the DNA TGTGCCAGCAGGGCAACAGGGCAAACCTACGAGCAGTACTTC. Translated, it gives CASRATGQTYEQYF.